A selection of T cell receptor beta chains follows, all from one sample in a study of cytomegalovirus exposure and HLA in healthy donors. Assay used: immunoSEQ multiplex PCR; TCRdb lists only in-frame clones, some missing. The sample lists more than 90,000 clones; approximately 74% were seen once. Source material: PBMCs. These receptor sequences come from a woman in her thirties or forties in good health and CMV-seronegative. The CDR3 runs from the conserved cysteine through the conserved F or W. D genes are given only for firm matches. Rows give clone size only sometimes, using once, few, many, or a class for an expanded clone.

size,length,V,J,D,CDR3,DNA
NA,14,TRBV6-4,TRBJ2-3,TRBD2,CASSITGGRDTQYF,TGTGCCAGCAGTATAACGGGGGGTCGGGATACGCAGTATTTT
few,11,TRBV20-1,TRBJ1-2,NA,CSARAVEGYTF,TGCAGTGCTAGAGCCGTGGAGGGCTACACCTTC
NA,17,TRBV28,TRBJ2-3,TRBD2,CASSVGTSGRGERTQYF,TGTGCCAGCAGTGTTGGGACTAGCGGGAGAGGAGAGAGGACGCAGTATTTT
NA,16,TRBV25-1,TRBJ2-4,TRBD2,CASSLLAGGPGNIQYF,TGTGCCAGCAGTCTACTAGCGGGGGGGCCAGGAAACATTCAGTACTTC
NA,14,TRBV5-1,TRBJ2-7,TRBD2,CASSTSGGAQEQYF,TGCGCCAGCAGCACGAGCGGGGGGGCTCAGGAGCAGTACTTC
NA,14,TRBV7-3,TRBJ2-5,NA,CASSPQGRGETQYF,TGTGCCAGCAGCCCACAGGGTAGGGGAGAGACCCAGTACTTC
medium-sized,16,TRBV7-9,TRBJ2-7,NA,CASSLVTTARGYEQYF,TGTGCCAGCAGCTTAGTTACAACTGCACGGGGTTACGAGCAGTACTTC
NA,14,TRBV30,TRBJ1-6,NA,CAWSVPDSNSPLHF,TGTGCCTGGAGTGTACCGGACAGTAATTCCCCCCTCCACTTT
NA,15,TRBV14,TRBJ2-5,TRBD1,CASSQARGRGETQYF,TGTGCCAGCAGCCAAGCCAGGGGGCGCGGGGAGACCCAGTACTTC
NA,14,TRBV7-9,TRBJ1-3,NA,CASSLGQSGNTIYF,TGTGCCAGCAGCTTAGGACAGTCTGGAAACACCATATATTTT
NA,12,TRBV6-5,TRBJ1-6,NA,CASSIQNSPLHF,TGTGCCAGCAGTATTCAAAATTCACCCCTCCACTTT
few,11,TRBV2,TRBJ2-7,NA,CASSEDRYSYF,TGTGCCAGCAGTGAAGACCGCTACTCGTACTTC
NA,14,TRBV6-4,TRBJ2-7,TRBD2,CASSEGLAGYEPYF,TGTGCCAGCAGTGAGGGACTAGCGGGCTACGAGCCGTACTTC
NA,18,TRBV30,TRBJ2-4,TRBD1,CAWSVDRTGGLAKNIQYF,TGTGCCTGGAGTGTGGACCGGACAGGGGGCTTAGCCAAAAACATTCAGTACTTC
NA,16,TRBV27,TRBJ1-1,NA,CASSLSKGRGNTEAFF,TGTGCCAGCAGTTTGAGTAAGGGCAGGGGGAACACTGAAGCTTTCTTT
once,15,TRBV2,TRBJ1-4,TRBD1,CASSGQGATNEKLFF,TGTGCCAGCAGTGGACAGGGGGCAACTAATGAAAAACTGTTTTTT
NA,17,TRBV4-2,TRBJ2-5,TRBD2,CASSQDRLAGRGETQYF,TGTGCCAGCAGCCAAGACCGACTAGCGGGGAGGGGGGAGACCCAGTACTTC
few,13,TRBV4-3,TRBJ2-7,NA,CASSYDRSYEQYF,TGCGCCAGCAGCTATGACAGATCCTACGAGCAGTACTTC
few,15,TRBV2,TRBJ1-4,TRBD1,CASSFDRVNSGKLFF,TGTGCCAGCAGTTTTGACAGGGTCAATAGTGGAAAACTGTTTTTT
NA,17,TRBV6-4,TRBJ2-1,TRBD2,CASRPTTSGEPPNEQFF,TGTGCCAGCAGACCAACGACTAGCGGGGAACCTCCCAATGAGCAGTTCTTC
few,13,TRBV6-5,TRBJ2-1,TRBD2,CASPPGGGAEQFF,TGTGCCAGCCCCCCGGGGGGGGGAGCCGAGCAGTTCTTC
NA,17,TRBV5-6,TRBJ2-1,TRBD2,CASSLKSRDYAYNEQFF,TGTGCCAGCAGCTTGAAGAGTAGGGACTATGCCTACAATGAGCAGTTCTTC
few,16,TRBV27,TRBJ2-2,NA,CASSLRAGGHTGELFF,TGTGCCAGCAGTTTACGAGCAGGGGGGCACACCGGGGAGCTGTTTTTT
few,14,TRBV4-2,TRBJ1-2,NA,CASSLTRSDYGYTF,TGTGCCAGCAGCCTAACGAGATCGGACTATGGCTACACCTTC
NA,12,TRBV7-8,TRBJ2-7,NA,CASSPTGLEQYF,TGTGCCAGCAGCCCCACAGGGCTCGAGCAGTACTTC
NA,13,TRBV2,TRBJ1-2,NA,CASSDSPASLYTF,TGTGCCAGCAGTGACTCTCCCGCGAGCCTCTACACCTTC
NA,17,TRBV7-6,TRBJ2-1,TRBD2,CASSRETSGTLYNEQFF,TGTGCCAGCAGCCGGGAGACTAGCGGGACCCTATACAATGAGCAGTTCTTC
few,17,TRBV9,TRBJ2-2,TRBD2,CASSVDLAGGLTGELFF,TGTGCCAGCAGCGTAGATCTAGCGGGGGGGCTAACCGGGGAGCTGTTTTTT